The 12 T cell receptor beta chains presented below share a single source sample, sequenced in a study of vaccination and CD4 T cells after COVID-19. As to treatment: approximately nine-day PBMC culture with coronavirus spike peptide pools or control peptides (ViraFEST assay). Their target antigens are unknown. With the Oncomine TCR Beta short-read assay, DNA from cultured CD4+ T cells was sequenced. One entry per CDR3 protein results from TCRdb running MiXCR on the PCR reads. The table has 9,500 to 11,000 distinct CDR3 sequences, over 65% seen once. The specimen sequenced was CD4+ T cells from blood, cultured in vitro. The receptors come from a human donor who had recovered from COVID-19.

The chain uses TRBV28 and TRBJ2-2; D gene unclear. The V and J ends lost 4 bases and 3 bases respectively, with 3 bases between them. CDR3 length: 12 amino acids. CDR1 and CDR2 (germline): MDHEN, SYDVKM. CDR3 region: CASSSYTGELFF. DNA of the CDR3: TGTGCCAGCAGTTCATACACCGGGGAGCTGTTTTTT.

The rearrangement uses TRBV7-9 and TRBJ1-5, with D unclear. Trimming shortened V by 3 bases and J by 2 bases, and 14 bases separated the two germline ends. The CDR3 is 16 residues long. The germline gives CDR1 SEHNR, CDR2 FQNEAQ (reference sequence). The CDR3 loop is CASSFQVWVGNQPQHF. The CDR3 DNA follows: TGTGCCAGCAGCTTCCAAGTTTGGGTTGGCAATCAGCCCCAGCATTTT.

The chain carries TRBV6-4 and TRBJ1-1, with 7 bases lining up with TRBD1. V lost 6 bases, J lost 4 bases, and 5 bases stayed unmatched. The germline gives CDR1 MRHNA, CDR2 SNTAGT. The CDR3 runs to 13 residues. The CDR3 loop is CASREPGGTEAFF. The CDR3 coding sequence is TGTGCCAGCAGGGAGCCAGGGGGCACTGAAGCTTTCTTT.

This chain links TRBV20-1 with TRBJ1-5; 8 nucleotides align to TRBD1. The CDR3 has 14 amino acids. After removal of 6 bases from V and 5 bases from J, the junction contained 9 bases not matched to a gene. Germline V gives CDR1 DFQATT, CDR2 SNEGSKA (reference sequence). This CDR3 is CSADGQGGDQPQHF. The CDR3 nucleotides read TGCAGTGCCGATGGACAGGGCGGGGATCAGCCCCAGCATTTT.

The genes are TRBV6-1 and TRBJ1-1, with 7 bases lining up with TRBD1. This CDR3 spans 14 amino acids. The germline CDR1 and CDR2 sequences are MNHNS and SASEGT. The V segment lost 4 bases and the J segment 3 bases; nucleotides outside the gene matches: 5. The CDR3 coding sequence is TGTGCCAGCAGTGCCCTCCAGGGGGACACTGAAGCTTTCTTT. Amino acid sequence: CASSALQGDTEAFF.

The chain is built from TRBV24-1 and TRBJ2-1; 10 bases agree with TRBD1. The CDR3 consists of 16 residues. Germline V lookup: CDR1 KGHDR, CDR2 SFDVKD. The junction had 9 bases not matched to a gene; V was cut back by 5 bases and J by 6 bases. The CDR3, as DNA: TGTGCCACCAGTGCCCTAGGGACAGGGGACCGCAATGAGCAGTTCTTC. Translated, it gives CATSALGTGDRNEQFF.

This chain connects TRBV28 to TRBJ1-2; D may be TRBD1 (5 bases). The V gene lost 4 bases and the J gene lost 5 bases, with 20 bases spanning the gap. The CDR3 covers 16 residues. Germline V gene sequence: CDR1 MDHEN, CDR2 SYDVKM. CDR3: CASSSHGTTTLYGYTF. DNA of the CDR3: TGTGCCAGCAGTTCGCACGGGACCACTACTTTATATGGCTACACCTTC.

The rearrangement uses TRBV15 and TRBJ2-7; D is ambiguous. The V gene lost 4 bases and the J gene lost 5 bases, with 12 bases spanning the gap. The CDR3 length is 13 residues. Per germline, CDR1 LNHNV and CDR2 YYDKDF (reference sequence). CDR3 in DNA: TGTGCCACCAGCAAGGCCCTGAACAACGAGCAGTACTTC. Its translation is CATSKALNNEQYF.

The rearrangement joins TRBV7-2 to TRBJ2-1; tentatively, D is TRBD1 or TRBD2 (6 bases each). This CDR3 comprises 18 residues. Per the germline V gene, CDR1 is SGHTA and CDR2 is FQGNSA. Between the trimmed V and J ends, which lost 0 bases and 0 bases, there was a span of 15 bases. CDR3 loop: CASSLARGAARSYNEQFF. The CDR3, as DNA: TGTGCCAGCAGCTTAGCGAGGGGGGCGGCCCGCTCCTACAATGAGCAGTTCTTC. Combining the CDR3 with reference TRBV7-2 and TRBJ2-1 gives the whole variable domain GAGVSQSPSNKVTEKGKDVELRCDPISGHTALYWYRQSLGQGLEFLIYFQGNSAPDKSGLPSDRFSAERTGGSVSTLTIQRTQQEDSAVYLCASSLARGAARSYNEQFFGPGTRLTVL.

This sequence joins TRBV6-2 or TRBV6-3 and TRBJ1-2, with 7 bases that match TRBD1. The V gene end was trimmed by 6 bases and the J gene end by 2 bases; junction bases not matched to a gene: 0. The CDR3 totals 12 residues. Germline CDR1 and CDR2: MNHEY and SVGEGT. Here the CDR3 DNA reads TGTGCCAGCAGACAGGGGAACTATGGCTACACCTTC. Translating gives CASRQGNYGYTF.

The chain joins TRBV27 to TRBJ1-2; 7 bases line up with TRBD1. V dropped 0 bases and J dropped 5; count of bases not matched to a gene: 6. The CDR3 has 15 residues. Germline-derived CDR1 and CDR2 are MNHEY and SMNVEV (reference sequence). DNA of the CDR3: TGTGCCAGCAGTTTATCGAGGGGGCCGGGTTATGGCTACACCTTC. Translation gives CASSLSRGPGYGYTF.

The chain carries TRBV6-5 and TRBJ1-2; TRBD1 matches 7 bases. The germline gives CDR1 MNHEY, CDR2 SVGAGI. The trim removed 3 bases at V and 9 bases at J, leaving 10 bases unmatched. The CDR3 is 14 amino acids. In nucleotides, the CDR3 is TGTGCCAGCAGTTATACAGGGGCCGGGCGGAGCTACACCTTC. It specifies CASSYTGAGRSYTF.